This T cell receptor beta chain was captured in a study of CD8 T cells in ankylosing spondylitis. 5'-RACE, quantitative and with molecular barcodes, yielded the TCR beta libraries. TCRdb called the 5' RACE reads again in MiXCR, with one record for every CDR3 protein. The sample shows 85,000 to 100,000 distinct CDR3 sequences, around 9.4% of them seen only once. To note about this clonotype: A much more abundant neighbour one base away suggests this may be a read error.

Sequenced: blood, either unsorted or a sorted T cell fraction (not recorded which). The clonotype comes from a male donor with ankylosing spondylitis or in good health (not recorded which).

As DNA, the CDR3 is TGTGCCAGCAGCTTCGGGATCTACGAGCAGTACTTC. Its protein product is CASSFGIYEQYF. The rearrangement uses TRBV13 and TRBJ2-7, with D possibly being TRBD2 (5 bases). Germline CDR1 reads PRHDT; CDR2 reads FYEKMQ (reference sequence). The CDR3 totals 12 residues. Trimming took off 3 bases at V and 3 bases at J, with 6 bases between the two ends.